Listed below are T cell receptor beta chains from one sample, sequenced in a study of cytomegalovirus exposure and HLA in healthy donors. Clones were read by immunoSEQ multiplex PCR, and TCRdb kept only the in-frame ones, dropping some. The table has 20,000 to 25,000 clones, approximately 97% seen once; the top ten hold about 10%. Sequencing used PBMCs. The receptors derive from a young man in good health and CMV-seropositive. Both conserved end residues are trimmed from each CDR3. Only some rows state a clone size, as once, few, many or a class for expanded clones.

V	size	J	CDR3
TRBV5-1	NA	TRBJ2-1	ASSLEGLAGEEQF
TRBV7-6	NA	TRBJ1-2	ASSLGTAGYGYT
TRBV7-3	NA	TRBJ2-3	ASSLTAVDTQY
TRBV28	NA	TRBJ2-7	ASYSQASSYEQY
TRBV29-1	NA	TRBJ1-2	SVESGWKDGYT
TRBV30	NA	TRBJ2-1	AWSKGVVNEQF
TRBV6-6	NA	TRBJ2-2	ASLQGSNTGELF
TRBV6-4	NA	TRBJ2-3	ASSSGSTDTQY
TRBV19	NA	TRBJ2-1	ASRTWGGDEQF
TRBV2	NA	TRBJ1-4	ASSETGQPKLF
TRBV18	once	TRBJ2-7	ASSPPGAAGGEQY
TRBV6-5	once	TRBJ1-3	ASRRGQFSGNTIY
TRBV14	NA	TRBJ2-1	ASRVVGGDEQF
TRBV7-8	NA	TRBJ2-2	ASRPGGTDTGELF
TRBV27	NA	TRBJ2-3	ASSALGLLLTDTQY
TRBV28	once	TRBJ1-5	ASSLTPGHQPQH
TRBV9	NA	TRBJ2-3	ASSAEYGTGEGTDTQY
TRBV4-3	NA	TRBJ2-3	ASSQGERADTQY
TRBV5-4	NA	TRBJ2-2	ASSYSGGPNTGELF
TRBV28	NA	TRBJ1-1	ASSPDRGLRTF
TRBV2	NA	TRBJ1-5	ASSETQGASQPQH
TRBV27	NA	TRBJ2-7	ASSLRGQVQGEQY
TRBV27	NA	TRBJ1-2	ASSLGGQGLGYT
TRBV27	NA	TRBJ1-5	ASSQSSSIGQPQH
TRBV30	NA	TRBJ1-1	AWSNWGGRTEAF
TRBV28	NA	TRBJ2-1	ASSLRTREYNEQF
TRBV13	few	TRBJ2-3	ASSPDSDGTQY
TRBV5-4	NA	TRBJ1-4	ASSLAGQTNEKLF
TRBV7-7	NA	TRBJ2-5	ASSLREGETQY
TRBV18	NA	TRBJ1-2	ASSPMGGGYGYT
TRBV28	NA	TRBJ2-1	ASSLGGTGGYNEQF
TRBV15	NA	TRBJ2-3	ATSRGPHRD
TRBV10-3	NA	TRBJ1-1	AISEGPERGYTEAF
TRBV25-1	NA	TRBJ1-1	ASSGGGTIRGEAF
TRBV18	NA	TRBJ2-1	ASSPTWNEQF
TRBV25-1	once	TRBJ2-7	ASSAAGTGVSSYEQY
TRBV28	NA	TRBJ1-1	ASSPGTEAF
TRBV6-5	NA	TRBJ1-1	ASQGARNTEAF
TRBV5-1	NA	TRBJ1-3	ASSLGGTGYSGNTIY
TRBV21-1	NA	TRBJ2-7	ASTPTARDFSYEQY
TRBV5-1	NA	TRBJ2-2	ASSWVGQGAIAGELF
TRBV28	NA	TRBJ1-3	ASSSTQSKRNTIY
TRBV6-5	NA	TRBJ2-7	ASSKDRYEQY
TRBV30	NA	TRBJ1-1	AGTGVRGNTEAF
TRBV9	NA	TRBJ2-7	ASSDGRSFLDEQY